Sequencing of this T cell receptor (beta chain) was carried out in a study of blood T cell repertoires in COVID-19. As for the study in general: In each case, the material was cDNA or gDNA derived from T cells, B-cell-depleted T cells, or PBMCs.

Seattle patients were enrolled during active infection and followed longitudinally. Trimming took 5 bases from V and 4 from J, leaving 15 bases between them. Germline V lookup: CDR1 SGHDT, CDR2 YYEEEE. The CDR3 is 14 amino acids. Here immunoSEQ multiplex PCR was the method, and the copy in TCRdb shows in-frame clones only, minus some. The repertoire holds roughly 240,000 clones, with approximately 85% as singletons. The chain recombines TRBV5-6 with TRBJ1-2, with D maybe TRBD1 (5 bases). The source is a woman over 75 with COVID-19, enrolled during active disease. Sequences were obtained from peripheral blood. In nucleotides, the CDR3 is TGTGCCAGCAGTCCCACGGGGGGAATCTATGGCTACACCTTC. Residues: CASSPTGGIYGYTF.